This T cell receptor beta chain was found in a study of metastatic and nonmetastatic thyroid tumors (dated by TCRdb to 2020 to 2021). Study-wide context: The researchers compared repertoires between peripheral blood samples and tumor or nodule tissue samples from patients with malignant or benign thyroid disease.

For this chain, trimming is 4 bases at the V end and 5 bases at the J end, and the number of junction bases without a gene match is 5. Measured from the cysteine to the phenylalanine, the CDR3 is 13 residues long. CDR3 DNA only is kept here, 39 bases in frame from base 1. For CDR1 and CDR2, the germline V gene lists SGHRS and YFSETQ. What the study reported, not specific to this receptor: TCR beta diversity was reported as significantly higher in malignant tumors than in benign nodules, in both blood and tumor samples.

Libraries were prepared through PCR. TCRdb lists the instrument as Illumina HiSeq 4000. High-throughput sequencing was used to profile the CDR3 region of the TCR beta-chain in every patient. The authors' analysis ran thus. CDR3 differences across clinicopathological groups were used to build a classifier for discriminating distant-metastatic papillary thyroid cancer patients. Repertoire diversity was assessed with the Shannon index, and tumor-blood repertoire similarity with the Morisita-Horn index. TCRdb trimmed public reads at Q25 via fastp, called clones via MiXCR and kept in-frame beta chains. The V and J calls were not made by the authors but by TCRdb's processing. The sample data list 46,000 or so clones, and less than 20% of these were observed just once. The ten largest make up 22% of the sample. No patient had received any treatment before thyroid surgery. The study retrospectively analysed patient clinical samples collected from about 2012 to 2018 using T-cell receptor beta sequencing.

The table lists this clone with many counts. Its antigen specificity is not known. Base qualities are not at hand, and no much larger clone is one base apart. The clonotype was recovered from a female donor with papillary thyroid cancer or a benign thyroid nodule (not recorded which). Some clones in this sample may be carry-over from other donors' samples. The sequenced sample consisted of blood. The rearrangement joined TRBV5-1 to TRBJ2-5; TRBD1 aligns with 7 central bases. The nucleotide sequence reads as follows: TGCGCCAGCAGCCCTGGACAGGTGGAGACCCAGTACTTC. Translated, it gives CASSPGQVETQYF.